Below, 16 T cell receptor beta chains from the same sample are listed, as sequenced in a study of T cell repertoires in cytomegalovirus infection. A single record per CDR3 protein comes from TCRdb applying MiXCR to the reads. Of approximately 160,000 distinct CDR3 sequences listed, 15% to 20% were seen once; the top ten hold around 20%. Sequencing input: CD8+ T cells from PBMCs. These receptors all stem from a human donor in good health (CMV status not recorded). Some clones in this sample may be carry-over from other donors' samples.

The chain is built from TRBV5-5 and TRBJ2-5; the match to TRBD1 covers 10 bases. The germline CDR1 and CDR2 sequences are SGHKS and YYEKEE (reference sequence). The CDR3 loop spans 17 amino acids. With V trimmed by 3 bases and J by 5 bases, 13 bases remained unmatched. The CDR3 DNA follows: TGTGCCAGCAGCTGGCAAACCCGAGACAGGGGGCAGGAGACCCAGTACTTC. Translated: CASSWQTRDRGQETQYF. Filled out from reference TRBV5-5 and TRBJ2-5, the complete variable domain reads DAGVTQSPTHLIKTRGQQVTLRCSPISGHKSVSWYQQVLGQGPQFIFQYYEKEERGRGNFPDRFSARQFPNYSSELNVNALLLGDSALYLCASSWQTRDRGQETQYFGPGTRLLVL.

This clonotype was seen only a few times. The CDR3: CASSDLETQYF. CDR3 sequence (DNA): TGTGCCAGCAGCGACTTAGAGACCCAGTACTTC. The rearrangement links TRBV12-3 or TRBV12-4 to TRBJ2-5; no reliable D call. This CDR3 is 11 amino acids long. Trimming removed 6 bases at V and 4 bases at J, with 6 bases between.

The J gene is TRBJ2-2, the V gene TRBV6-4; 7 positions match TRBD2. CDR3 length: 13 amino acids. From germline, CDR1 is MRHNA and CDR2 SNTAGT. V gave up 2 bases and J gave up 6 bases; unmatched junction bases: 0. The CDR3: CASSDGGAGELFF. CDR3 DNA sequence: TGTGCCAGCAGTGACGGGGGGGCCGGGGAGCTGTTTTTT.

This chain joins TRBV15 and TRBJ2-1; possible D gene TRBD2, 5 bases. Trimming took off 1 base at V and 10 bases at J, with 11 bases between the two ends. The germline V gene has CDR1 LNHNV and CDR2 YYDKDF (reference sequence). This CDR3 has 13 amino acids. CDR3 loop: CATSRVAGVEQFF. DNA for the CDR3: TGTGCCACCAGCAGAGTCGCCGGGGTGGAGCAGTTCTTC.

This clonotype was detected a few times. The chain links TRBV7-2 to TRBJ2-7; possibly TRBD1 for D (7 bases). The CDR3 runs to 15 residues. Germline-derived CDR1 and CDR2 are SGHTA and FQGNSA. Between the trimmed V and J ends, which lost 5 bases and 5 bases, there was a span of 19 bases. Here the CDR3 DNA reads TGTGCCAGCAGCCCCCTGGACAGGAGGGTGGACGAGCAGTACTTC. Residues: CASSPLDRRVDEQYF. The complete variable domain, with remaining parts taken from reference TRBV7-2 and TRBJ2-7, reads GAGVSQSPSNKVTEKGKDVELRCDPISGHTALYWYRQSLGQGLEFLIYFQGNSAPDKSGLPSDRFSAERTGGSVSTLTIQRTQQEDSAVYLCASSPLDRRVDEQYFGPGTRLTVT.

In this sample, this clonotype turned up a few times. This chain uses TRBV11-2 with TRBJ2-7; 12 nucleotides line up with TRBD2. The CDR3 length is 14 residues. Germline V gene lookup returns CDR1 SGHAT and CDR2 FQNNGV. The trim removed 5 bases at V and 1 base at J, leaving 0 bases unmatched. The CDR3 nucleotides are TGTGCCAGCAGCACTAGCGGGAGGTCCTACGAGCAGTACTTC. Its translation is CASSTSGRSYEQYF.

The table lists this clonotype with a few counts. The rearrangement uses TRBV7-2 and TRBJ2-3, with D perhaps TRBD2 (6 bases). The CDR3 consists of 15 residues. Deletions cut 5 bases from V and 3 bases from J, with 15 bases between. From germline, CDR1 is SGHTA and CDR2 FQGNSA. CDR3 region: CASSAGLKLTDTQYF. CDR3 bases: TGTGCCAGCAGCGCGGGACTGAAACTGACAGATACGCAGTATTTT.

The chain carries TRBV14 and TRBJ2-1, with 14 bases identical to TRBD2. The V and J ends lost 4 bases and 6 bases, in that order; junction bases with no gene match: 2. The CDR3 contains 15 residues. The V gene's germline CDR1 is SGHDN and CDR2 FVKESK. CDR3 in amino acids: CASSPTSGRANEQFF. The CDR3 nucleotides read TGTGCCAGCAGCCCGACTAGCGGGAGGGCCAATGAGCAGTTCTTC.

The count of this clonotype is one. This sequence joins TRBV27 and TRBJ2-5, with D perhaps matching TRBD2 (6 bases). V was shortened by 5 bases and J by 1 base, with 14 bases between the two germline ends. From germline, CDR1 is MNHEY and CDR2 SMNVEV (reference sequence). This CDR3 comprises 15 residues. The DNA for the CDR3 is TGTGCCAGCAGTCCCCGAGCGGGCGGCCAAGAGACCCAGTACTTC. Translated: CASSPRAGGQETQYF.

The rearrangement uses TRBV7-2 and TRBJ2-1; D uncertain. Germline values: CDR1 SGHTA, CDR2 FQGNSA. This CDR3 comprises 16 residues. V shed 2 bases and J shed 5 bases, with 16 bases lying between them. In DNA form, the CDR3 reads TGTGCCAGCAGCTTAAATAAGCGTGGTCGGAACAATGAGCAGTTCTTC. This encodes CASSLNKRGRNNEQFF.

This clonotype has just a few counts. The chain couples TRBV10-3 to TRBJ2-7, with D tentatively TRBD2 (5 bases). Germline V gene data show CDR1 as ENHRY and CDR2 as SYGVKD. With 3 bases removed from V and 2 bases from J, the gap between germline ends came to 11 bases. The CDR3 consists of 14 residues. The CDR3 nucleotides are TGTGCCATCAGTGACGGGCTAGCTCCCTACGAGCAGTACTTC. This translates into CAISDGLAPYEQYF.

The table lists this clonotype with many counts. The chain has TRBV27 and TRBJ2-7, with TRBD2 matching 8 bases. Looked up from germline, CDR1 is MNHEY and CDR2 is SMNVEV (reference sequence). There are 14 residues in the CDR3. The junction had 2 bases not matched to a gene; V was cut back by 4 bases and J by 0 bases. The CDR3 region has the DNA TGTGCCAGCAGTTACGGGACTAGCTCCTACGAGCAGTACTTC. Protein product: CASSYGTSSYEQYF.

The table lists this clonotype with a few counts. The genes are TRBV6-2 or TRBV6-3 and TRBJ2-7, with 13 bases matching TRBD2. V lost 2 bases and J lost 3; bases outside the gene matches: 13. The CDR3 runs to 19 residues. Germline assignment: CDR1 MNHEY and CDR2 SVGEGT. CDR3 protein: CASSYRRTSGRSGDYEQYF. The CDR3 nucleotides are TGTGCCAGCAGTTACCGAAGGACTAGCGGGAGATCGGGAGACTACGAGCAGTACTTC.

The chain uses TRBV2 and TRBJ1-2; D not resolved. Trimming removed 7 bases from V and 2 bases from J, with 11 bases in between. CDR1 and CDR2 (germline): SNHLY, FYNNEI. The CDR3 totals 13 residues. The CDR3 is CASMLGSNYGYTF. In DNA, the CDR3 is TGTGCCAGCATGCTGGGTTCCAACTATGGCTACACCTTC.

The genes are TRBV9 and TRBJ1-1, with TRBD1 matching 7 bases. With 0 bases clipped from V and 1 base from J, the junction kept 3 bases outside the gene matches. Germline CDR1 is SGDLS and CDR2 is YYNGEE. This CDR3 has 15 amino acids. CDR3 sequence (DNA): TGTGCCAGCAGCGTAGAGGGACAGCCGAACACTGAAGCTTTCTTT. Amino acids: CASSVEGQPNTEAFF.

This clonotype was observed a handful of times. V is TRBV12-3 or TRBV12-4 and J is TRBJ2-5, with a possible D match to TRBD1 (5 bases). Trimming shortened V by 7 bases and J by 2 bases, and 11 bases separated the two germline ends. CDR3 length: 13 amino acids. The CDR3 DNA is TGTGCCAGCACTCCGACAGCACAAGAGACCCAGTACTTC. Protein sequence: CASTPTAQETQYF.